This paragraph reports one TCR beta chain. What it binds is unknown. Uncontrolled infection, other autoimmune disease, pregnancy or lactation led to exclusion. The CDR3 contains 14 residues. Deletions cut 5 bases from V and 2 bases from J, with 12 bases between. Germline CDR1 and CDR2: MNHNS and SASEGT. This entry comes from a study of T cells in Graves' hyperthyroidism and ophthalmopathy. Whole-study context: Prior to any treatment, at the point of initial diagnosis, peripheral blood was collected.

TCR beta CDR3 region amplification was performed from RNA transcripts. The primer set for the first-round RT-PCR of the TCR CDR3 was HTBI. Via MiXCR, TCRdb re-called the multiplex PCR reads, giving one row per CDR3 protein. In the table there are over 250,000 distinct CDR3 sequences, 25% to 30% of which are singletons. Study-wide findings and caveats: From stable hyperthyroidism, ophthalmopathy was set apart by a 13 V-J model.

Sequenced sample: blood. This chain links TRBV6-1 with TRBJ1-1, with a weak D call TRBD1 (6 bases). This TCR came from a middle-aged man with Graves' hyperthyroidism that later progressed to Graves' ophthalmopathy. In DNA form, the CDR3 reads TGTGCCAGCAGTAGACGGGGGGCCAACACTGAAGCTTTCTTT. Encoded protein: CASSRRGANTEAFF.